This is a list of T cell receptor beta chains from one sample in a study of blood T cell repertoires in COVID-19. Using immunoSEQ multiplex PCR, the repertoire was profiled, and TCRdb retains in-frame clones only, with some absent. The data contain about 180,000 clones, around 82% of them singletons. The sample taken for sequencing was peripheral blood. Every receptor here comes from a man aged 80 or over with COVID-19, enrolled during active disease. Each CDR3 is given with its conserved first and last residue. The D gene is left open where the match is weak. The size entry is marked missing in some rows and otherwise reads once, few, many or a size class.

TGTGCCACCGGACAGGGGGCAAAAGAGACCCAGTACTTC	CATGQGAKETQYF	TRBJ2-5	once	TRBD1	TRBV24-1
TGTGCCAGCAGTCCCCCAGGAGGGCGGGGAGAAAAACTGTTTTTT	CASSPPGGRGEKLFF	TRBJ1-4	.	.	TRBV6-6
TGTGCCAGCAGCTCCAGGGCTGGCTATGGCTACACCTTC	CASSSRAGYGYTF	TRBJ1-2	.	.	TRBV7-2
TGTGCCAGCTCACCCGACAGGGATAACTATGGCTACACCTTC	CASSPDRDNYGYTF	TRBJ1-2	.	TRBD1	TRBV18
TGTGCCACGGGGGGTAGGACAGACGTGCTGTTTTTT	CATGGRTDVLFF	TRBJ1-4	.	.	TRBV19
TGTGCCAGCAGCTTGAGGATTTACGAGCAGTACTTC	CASSLRIYEQYF	TRBJ2-7	.	.	TRBV13
TGTGCCAGCTCACCTTTTACAGGGTCTTTCACTGAAGCTTTCTTT	CASSPFTGSFTEAFF	TRBJ1-1	.	.	TRBV18
TGTGCCAGCAGGCGGGCCGGTAGCTCTGGAAACACCATATATTTT	CASRRAGSSGNTIYF	TRBJ1-3	once	.	TRBV25-1
TGTGCCAGCAGCGTAGGAACTAGCGGAGACACAGATACGCAGTATTTT	CASSVGTSGDTDTQYF	TRBJ2-3	.	TRBD2	TRBV9
TGTGCCAGCAGCGCTGACCCGGGACAGGGGGGTCCCCAGCATTTT	CASSADPGQGGPQHF	TRBJ1-5	.	TRBD1	TRBV9
TGTGCCAGCTCACCACCCCAGGGTCAAAACACTGAAGCTTTCTTT	CASSPPQGQNTEAFF	TRBJ1-1	.	.	TRBV18
TGTGCCAGCAGTTATAATTTAGGGGTTGGAAATCAGCCCCAGCATTTT	CASSYNLGVGNQPQHF	TRBJ1-5	.	.	TRBV6-5
TGTGCCAGCAGTGAAGGGCTAGGTTCAGATACGCAGTATTTT	CASSEGLGSDTQYF	TRBJ2-3	.	.	TRBV6-1
TGTGCTAGTGGTTTCTTCACTGAAGCTTTCTTT	CASGFFTEAFF	TRBJ1-1	.	.	TRBV12-5
TGTGCCAGCAGCTCCTATGGACTAGCGGGGGGGCTGACCTACAATGAGCAGTTCTTC	CASSSYGLAGGLTYNEQFF	TRBJ2-1	few	TRBD2	TRBV7-3
TGTGCCAGCAGTTACGAGGGCAGGTGGAGCAATCAGCCCCAGCATTTT	CASSYEGRWSNQPQHF	TRBJ1-5	.	.	TRBV6-2/TRBV6-3
TGTGCCAGCAGCCCGGGGGGACCCCTCCACTTT	CASSPGGPLHF	TRBJ1-6	.	.	TRBV12-3/TRBV12-4
TGTGCCAGCAGCGTCGACGACAGGGTCTATGGCTACACCTTC	CASSVDDRVYGYTF	TRBJ1-2	once	TRBD1	TRBV7-9
TGCGCCAGCAGCCGAGGGGGTCGAGACACTGAAGCTTTCTTT	CASSRGGRDTEAFF	TRBJ1-1	.	.	TRBV4-1
TGTGCCAGCAGCCAATTCAGGGTCTCTGGAAACACCATATATTTT	CASSQFRVSGNTIYF	TRBJ1-3	.	.	TRBV5-6
TGCGCCAGCAGCCAAGAACGGCGGGGGTCGAATCGTGGAAACACCATATATTTT	CASSQERRGSNRGNTIYF	TRBJ1-3	.	.	TRBV4-1
TGTGCCAGCAGCGTAGCACCGGGACAGGGGAATGAAAAACTGTTTTTT	CASSVAPGQGNEKLFF	TRBJ1-4	.	TRBD1	TRBV9
TGTGCCAGCAGCCCCGGGGGGTCCGCTACGCAGTATTTT	CASSPGGSATQYF	TRBJ2-3	.	TRBD2	TRBV11-3
TGTGCAAGTCGCTCCCAACATTATGGCTACACCTTC	CASRSQHYGYTF	TRBJ1-2	.	.	TRBV12-2
TGTGCCATCAGTGAAACTAGCGGGGGCACAGATACGCAGTATTTT	CAISETSGGTDTQYF	TRBJ2-3	.	TRBD2	TRBV10-3
TGTGCCAGCAGCCACGCCGGGGAAAAACTGTTTTTT	CASSHAGEKLFF	TRBJ1-4	.	.	TRBV3-1/TRBV3-2
TGTGCCAGCAGCTCACAGGGTAGCAATCAGCCCCAGCATTTT	CASSSQGSNQPQHF	TRBJ1-5	.	.	TRBV3-1/TRBV3-2
TGTGCCAGCAGCGTAGGCTCTAGTCAAGTTCGGCCCCAGCATTTT	CASSVGSSQVRPQHF	TRBJ1-5	.	.	TRBV9
TGTGCCAGCAGTTACGGGAGGGACAGGGGAGCCTACGAGCAGTACTTC	CASSYGRDRGAYEQYF	TRBJ2-7	.	TRBD1	TRBV6-6
TGTGCCAGCTCACCTGGGACAGGGTACACTGAAGCTTTCTTT	CASSPGTGYTEAFF	TRBJ1-1	.	TRBD1	TRBV18
TGTGCCAGCAGCCCGACTAGCGGGGGGGCAGATACGCAGTATTTT	CASSPTSGGADTQYF	TRBJ2-3	.	TRBD2	TRBV9
TGTGCCAGCAGCTTTGGGCAGGGACAAGAGACCCAGTACTTC	CASSFGQGQETQYF	TRBJ2-5	once	.	TRBV7-9
TGTGCCAGCACCGTTAGGGCCACAGGGGGCAAAGAGACCCAGTACTTC	CASTVRATGGKETQYF	TRBJ2-5	.	TRBD1	TRBV25-1
TGTGCCAGCTCCCAGGAGGGTGGGGAGCCCCAGCATTTT	CASSQEGGEPQHF	TRBJ1-5	.	.	TRBV18
TGTGCCATCAGTGAGAGAAGGGAGGGGGGCTACACCTTC	CAISERREGGYTF	TRBJ1-2	few	.	TRBV10-3
TGTGCCAGCAGTTACAGGGGGGGCTACACCTTC	CASSYRGGYTF	TRBJ1-2	.	TRBD1	TRBV5-6
TGTGCCAGCAGCTTTTCCAGGACAGGGAGGGAGACCCAGTACTTC	CASSFSRTGRETQYF	TRBJ2-5	.	TRBD1	TRBV11-2
TGTGCCATCAGGGGTCCCCAGGGGGTCGGGGCCAACGTCCTGACTTTC	CAIRGPQGVGANVLTF	TRBJ2-6	.	TRBD1	TRBV2
TGTGCCAGCAGCCGGACTAGCGGGGGCACAGATACGCAGTATTTT	CASSRTSGGTDTQYF	TRBJ2-3	.	TRBD2	TRBV7-3
TGTGCCACCAGCCCTTCAGGGGGCGAGTGGGATGAGCAGTTCTTC	CATSPSGGEWDEQFF	TRBJ2-1	once	TRBD1	TRBV15
TGTGCCAGCAGCTCGAATGGGAGAGATTACAATGAGCAGTTCTTC	CASSSNGRDYNEQFF	TRBJ2-1	once	.	TRBV9
TGTGCCAGCAGTCCCGTGGGACAGAACCCCCACGAGCAGTACTTC	CASSPVGQNPHEQYF	TRBJ2-7	.	TRBD1	TRBV28
TGTGCCAGCAGTGAAGCGCAGGGGACAGGGGGCGTATATAGCAATCAGCCCCAGCATTTT	CASSEAQGTGGVYSNQPQHF	TRBJ1-5	.	TRBD1	TRBV6-1
TGTGCCAGCAGCTTAGTACAGGGAGAAAAACTGTTTTTT	CASSLVQGEKLFF	TRBJ1-4	.	.	TRBV7-3
TGTGCCACGGGGTCCGCTATCTTGCCCCAGCATTTT	CATGSAILPQHF	TRBJ1-5	.	.	TRBV19
TGCAGTGCTAGTACGACAGACGGCCGCTACACCTTC	CSASTTDGRYTF	TRBJ1-2	.	.	TRBV20-1
TGTGCCACCAGTGATTTAGGGGTAGGGTACAATGAGCAGTTCTTC	CATSDLGVGYNEQFF	TRBJ2-1	.	.	TRBV24-1
TGTGCCAGTAGTATTCGACAGAGCCCGAACACTGAAGCTTTCTTT	CASSIRQSPNTEAFF	TRBJ1-1	.	.	TRBV19